This is a list of T cell receptor beta chains from one sample in a study of cytomegalovirus exposure and HLA in healthy donors. The data were produced by immunoSEQ multiplex PCR, yet TCRdb's version contains in-frame clones alone and is incomplete. The sample has about 130,000 clones; about nine tenths are singletons. Sequenced: PBMCs. The receptors derive from a woman under 30 in good health and CMV-seronegative. Both conserved end residues are part of each CDR3. A D gene is named only where the DNA matches it firmly. Clone size is not always given. Where it is, it says once, few, many or a class for expanded clones.

V,size,D,J,CDR3,DNA
TRBV11-3,-,-,TRBJ2-1,CASSPTPENEQFF,TGTGCCAGCAGCCCAACCCCCGAGAATGAGCAGTTCTTC
TRBV18,-,-,TRBJ1-3,CASSPVGGTGNTIYF,TGTGCCAGCTCACCGGTTGGGGGCACTGGAAACACCATATATTTT
TRBV27,-,TRBD1,TRBJ2-3,CASSEGDSQKDTQYF,TGTGCCAGCAGTGAAGGGGACAGCCAAAAGGATACGCAGTATTTT
TRBV5-1,-,TRBD1,TRBJ2-7,CASSLYAGGSYEQYF,TGCGCCAGCAGCTTGTACGCAGGGGGCTCCTACGAGCAGTACTTC
TRBV30,-,TRBD1,TRBJ1-5,CAWRETGSGNQPQHF,TGTGCCTGGAGGGAGACAGGGAGTGGGAATCAGCCCCAGCATTTT
TRBV11-3,-,TRBD1,TRBJ2-2,CASSLDRGQFTGELFF,TGTGCCAGCAGCTTAGATCGGGGACAGTTCACCGGGGAGCTGTTTTTT
TRBV14,-,TRBD2,TRBJ2-1,CASRSTSGTEQFF,TGTGCCAGCAGGTCGACTAGCGGGACAGAGCAGTTCTTC
TRBV25-1,-,TRBD1,TRBJ2-5,CASSGWTGGAETQYF,TGTGCCAGCAGTGGCTGGACAGGGGGCGCCGAGACCCAGTACTTC
TRBV28,-,TRBD2,TRBJ2-7,CASSNLGTSGRSYEQYF,TGTGCCAGCAGTAACCTAGGGACTAGCGGGAGGTCCTACGAGCAGTACTTC
TRBV7-9,once,-,TRBJ2-1,CASRTRTGNSYNEQFF,TGTGCCAGCAGGACCCGGACTGGAAACTCCTACAATGAGCAGTTCTTC
TRBV19,-,-,TRBJ1-1,CASSIDDQQGAFF,TGTGCCAGTAGTATAGATGACCAACAGGGAGCTTTCTTT
TRBV9,-,TRBD1,TRBJ2-1,CASSVGLLGTDNEQFF,TGTGCCAGCAGCGTAGGGTTGTTGGGGACAGACAATGAGCAGTTCTTC
TRBV19,-,-,TRBJ1-1,CASSIAPLNGAFF,TGTGCCAGTAGTATAGCCCCCCTTAACGGGGCTTTCTTT
TRBV18,-,-,TRBJ2-3,CASSPRTGADTQYF,TGTGCCAGCTCACCGCGGACCGGGGCAGATACGCAGTATTTT
TRBV11-3,-,-,TRBJ2-6,CASSSGTSAGANVLTF,TGTGCCAGCAGCTCCGGGACAAGTGCTGGGGCCAACGTCCTGACTTTC
TRBV28,-,-,TRBJ2-1,CASSPHRVIGNEQFF,TGTGCCAGCAGTCCCCACCGCGTCATCGGGAATGAGCAGTTCTTC
TRBV29-1,-,-,TRBJ2-1,CSVEENSRGQFF,TGCAGCGTTGAAGAAAACTCCCGGGGGCAGTTCTTC
TRBV6-5,-,-,TRBJ1-4,CASKDSATNEKLFF,TGTGCCAGCAAAGACAGCGCAACTAATGAAAAACTGTTTTTT
TRBV5-1,-,-,TRBJ1-4,CASSLAGENEKLFF,TGCGCCAGCAGCTTGGCAGGGGAGAATGAAAAACTGTTTTTT
TRBV4-1,-,-,TRBJ2-1,CASSLAVYNEQFF,TGCGCCAGCAGCTTAGCAGTTTACAATGAGCAGTTCTTC
TRBV5-6,-,TRBD2,TRBJ2-5,CASSLMAGGVTQYF,TGTGCCAGCAGCTTGATGGCGGGAGGGGTGACCCAGTACTTC
TRBV30,-,TRBD2,TRBJ2-2,CAWRAGGGTGELFF,TGTGCCTGGAGGGCGGGAGGAGGGACCGGGGAGCTGTTTTTT
TRBV6-4,-,TRBD2,TRBJ2-5,CASSAPMTSGREETQYF,TGTGCCAGCAGTGCTCCAATGACTAGCGGGAGAGAAGAGACCCAGTACTTC
TRBV2,-,TRBD1,TRBJ2-5,CASRAGTVQETQYF,TGTGCCAGCAGGGCCGGGACAGTCCAAGAGACCCAGTACTTC
TRBV11-1,few,TRBD2,TRBJ2-1,CASSSTSGSRNEQFF,TGTGCCAGCAGCTCAACTAGCGGGAGTAGGAATGAGCAGTTCTTC
TRBV6-5,-,TRBD1,TRBJ1-2,CASSYRSGGPDYGYTF,TGTGCCAGCAGTTACCGTTCAGGGGGCCCAGACTATGGCTACACCTTC
TRBV5-1,-,TRBD2,TRBJ2-7,CASSGSGTQALYEQYF,TGCGCCAGCAGCGGAAGCGGGACTCAGGCTCTCTACGAGCAGTACTTC